The source of this T cell receptor (beta chain) is a study of regulatory T cells in long-lasting Graves disease. Investigators prepared the TCR beta libraries by applying iRepertoire HTBI primers and Arm-PCR of CDR3 regions. TCRdb itself ran the multiplex PCR reads through MiXCR, one entry per CDR3 protein. Of 350,000 to 500,000 distinct CDR3 sequences listed, under 25% were seen once; the top ten hold roughly an eighth. Trimming removed 10 bases at V and 0 bases at J, with 19 bases between. Germline V lookup: CDR1 SNHLY, CDR2 FYNNEI. This CDR3 has 15 residues. Sample time point: persistent/refractory GD, antithyroid drugs over 5 years with positive TRAb. Extracted PBMC RNA gave rise to the TCR library. This clonotype was observed many times.

Sequenced here: peripheral blood mononuclear cells (PBMCs), sampled when the disease was refractory, from a patient treated with antithyroid drugs. The rearrangement joins TRBV2 to TRBJ2-7; D possibly uses TRBD1 or TRBD2 (6 bases each). This receptor was identified in a female donor with Graves disease. In nucleotides, the CDR3 is TGTGCCATCGTCGGGGGCCCCCTCAGCTCCTACGAGCAGTACTTC. Protein product: CAIVGGPLSSYEQYF.